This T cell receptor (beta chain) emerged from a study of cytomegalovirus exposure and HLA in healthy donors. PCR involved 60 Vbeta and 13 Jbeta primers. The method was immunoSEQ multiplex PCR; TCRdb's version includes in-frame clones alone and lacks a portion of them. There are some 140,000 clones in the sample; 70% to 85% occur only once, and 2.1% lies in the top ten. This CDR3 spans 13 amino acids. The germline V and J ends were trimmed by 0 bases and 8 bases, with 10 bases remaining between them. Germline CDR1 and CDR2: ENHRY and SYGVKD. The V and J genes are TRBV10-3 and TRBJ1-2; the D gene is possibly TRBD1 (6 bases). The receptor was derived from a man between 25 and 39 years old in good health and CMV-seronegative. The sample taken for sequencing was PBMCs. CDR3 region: CAISESTGTGYTF. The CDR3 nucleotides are TGTGCCATCAGTGAGTCCACAGGGACCGGCTACACCTTC.